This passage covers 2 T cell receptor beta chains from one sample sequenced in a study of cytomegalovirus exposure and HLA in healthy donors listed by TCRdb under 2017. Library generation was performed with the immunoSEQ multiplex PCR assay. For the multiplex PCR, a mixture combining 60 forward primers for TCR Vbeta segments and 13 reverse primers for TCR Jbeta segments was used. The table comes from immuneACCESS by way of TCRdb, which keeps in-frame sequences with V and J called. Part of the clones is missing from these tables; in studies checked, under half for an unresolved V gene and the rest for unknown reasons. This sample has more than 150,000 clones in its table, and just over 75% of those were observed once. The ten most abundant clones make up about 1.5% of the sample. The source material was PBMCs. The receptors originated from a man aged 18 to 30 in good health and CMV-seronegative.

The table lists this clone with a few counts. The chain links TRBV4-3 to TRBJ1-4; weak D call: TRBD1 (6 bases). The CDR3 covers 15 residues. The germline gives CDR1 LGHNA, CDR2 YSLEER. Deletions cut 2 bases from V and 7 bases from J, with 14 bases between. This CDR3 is CASSQLTGGFEKLFF. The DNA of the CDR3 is TGCGCCAGCAGCCAACTGACAGGCGGTTTTGAAAAACTGTTTTTT.

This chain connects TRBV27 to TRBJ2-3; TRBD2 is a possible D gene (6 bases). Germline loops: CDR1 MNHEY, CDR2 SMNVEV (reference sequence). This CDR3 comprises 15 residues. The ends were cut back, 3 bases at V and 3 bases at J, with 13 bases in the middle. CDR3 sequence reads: CASSLRAGSTDTQYF. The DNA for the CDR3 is TGTGCCAGCAGTTTGAGGGCGGGATCAACAGATACGCAGTATTTT.